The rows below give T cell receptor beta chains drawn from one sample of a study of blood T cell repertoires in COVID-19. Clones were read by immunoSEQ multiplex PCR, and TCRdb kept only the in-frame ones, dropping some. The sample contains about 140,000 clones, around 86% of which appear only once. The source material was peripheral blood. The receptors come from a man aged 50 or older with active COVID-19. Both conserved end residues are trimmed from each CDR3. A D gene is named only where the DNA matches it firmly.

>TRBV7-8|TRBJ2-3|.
ASSLAGPFKGDTQY
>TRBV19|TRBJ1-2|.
ASSNLRRDGYT
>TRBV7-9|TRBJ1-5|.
ASSLEAGNHPQH
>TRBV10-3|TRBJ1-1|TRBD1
AISGSGTAGSEAF
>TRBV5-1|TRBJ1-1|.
ASSLYSPGPSSRGTEAF
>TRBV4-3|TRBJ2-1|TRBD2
ASSQRTSGYNEQF
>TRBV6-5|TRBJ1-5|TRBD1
ASSPPPGQGQPQH
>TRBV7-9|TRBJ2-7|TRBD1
ASSPKGGRENEQY
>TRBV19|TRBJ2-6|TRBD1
ASSLYRTGAMGGANVLT
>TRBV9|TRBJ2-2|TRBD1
ASSGWDQGAGELF
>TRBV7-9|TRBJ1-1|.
ASSARGGALGSNTEAF
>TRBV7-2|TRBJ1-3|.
ASSPMVSSGNTIY
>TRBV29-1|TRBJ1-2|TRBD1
SVVKNVGDRVGYYLGGYT
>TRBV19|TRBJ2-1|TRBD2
ASSTGLAGVGEQF